Included here is one T cell receptor beta chain sequence, with context. Germline-derived CDR1 and CDR2 are MNHEY and SVGAGI. This CDR3 is 15 amino acids long. V dropped 2 bases and J dropped 5; count of bases not matched to a gene: 8. In the study's own analysis: By means of reference gene primer amplification, nucleated cell counts were estimated. TCRdb keeps only in-frame clones here, not all; method: immunoSEQ multiplex PCR. That table gives V, J and clone size, and the DNA gave D and trimming. The sample has around 140,000 clones, about 86% seen once. The sample belongs to a study of blood T cell repertoires in COVID-19. Whole-study context: The cDNA or gDNA used as material had been derived from T cells, B-cell-depleted T cells, or PBMCs.

Sequenced input: peripheral blood. The clonotype originates from a woman aged 55 to 70 with acute or convalescent COVID-19. The rearrangement joins TRBV6-5 to TRBJ2-7; 8 nucleotides line up with TRBD1. The CDR3 sequence: CASSYPGQGIDEQYF. The DNA for the CDR3 is TGTGCCAGCAGTTACCCCGGACAGGGAATCGACGAGCAGTACTTC.